This T cell receptor beta chain derives from a study of blood T cell repertoires in COVID-19. As for the study in general: The United States, Italy and Spain provided the acute and convalescent COVID-19 samples.

Recruited during active infection, patients (from Seattle) were subsequently followed longitudinally. Authors' data handling: Amplification from reference gene primers served as the basis for estimated nucleated cell counts. Sequencing used immunoSEQ multiplex PCR; TCRdb keeps in-frame clones, though not all of them. V and J calls and clone size come straight from that table; D and trimming were deduced from the DNA. The repertoire holds around 170,000 clones, with roughly 77% as singletons. The sample comprised peripheral blood. The TCR comes from a woman over 75 with COVID-19, enrolled during active disease.

The CDR3 DNA sequence: TGTGCCAGCTCCAAACAGGGATTTGGTGAGCAGTACTTC. Its translation is CASSKQGFGEQYF. The chain is built from TRBV18 and TRBJ2-7; tentative D call: TRBD1 (6 bases). The V gene's germline CDR1 is KGHSH and CDR2 LQKENI. Trimming took 6 bases from V and 7 from J, leaving 16 bases between them. CDR3 length: 13 residues.